The 7 T cell receptor beta chains given below trace back to one sample, sequenced in a study of blood T cells in healthy people across ages (dated by TCRdb to the mid-2010s). The library was prepared using 5' RACE. Sequenced using an Illumina HiSeq 2500. A second PCR of roughly 7 to 12 cycles was run with a J-beta primer mix and a sample-barcoded 5' primer. TCRdb took the public reads, trimmed them with fastp at Q25, ran MiXCR for clone calling and kept in-frame beta chains. Identical CDR3 protein sequences are pooled into one entry, listed with their most common genes and DNA. This sample lists approximately 680,000 distinct CDR3 sequences; about 30% were detected once. Less than 20% of the sample is taken by the ten largest. Sequencing was done on a sample of blood. The receptors derive from a woman of 80 years or more in good health. Donor details come from another sample of the same person, matched by shared clones.

Of note for this clonotype: A much bigger clone sits one base away, suggesting this may be a read error. The chain has TRBV24-1 and TRBJ2-1; 11 bases line up with TRBD1. Trimming took 7 bases from V and 7 from J; bases not matched to a gene: 5. The CDR3 is 14 residues long. CDR1 and CDR2 (germline): KGHDR, SFDVKD. CDR3 loop: CATSGRDRGNEQFF. The CDR3 DNA sequence: TGTGCCACCAGCGGACGGGACAGGGGGAATGAGCAGTTCTTC.

This clonotype appeared many times. V gene TRBV10-3 combines with J gene TRBJ2-3; D may be TRBD1 (6 bases). This CDR3 is 15 amino acids long. Germline V gene data show CDR1 as ENHRY and CDR2 as SYGVKD. V gave up 6 bases and J gave up 2 bases, with 15 bases separating them. As DNA, the CDR3 is TGTGCCATCAGCGAACAGGGTCGAGACACAGATACGCAGTATTTT. Protein sequence: CAISEQGRDTDTQYF.

Of note for this clonotype: A much larger clone lies one base from this, so it may be a read error. The chain is built from TRBV9 and TRBJ2-1; D is unresolved. Per the germline V gene, CDR1 is SGDLS and CDR2 is YYNGEE. The CDR3 loop spans 13 amino acids. The CDR3 nucleotides read TGTGCCAACAGCGTAGGTGGAATGGGGGAGCAGTTCTTC. Amino acids: CANSVGGMGEQFF.

This clonotype turned up a few times. A much larger clone lies one base from this, so it may be a read error. V and J are TRBV5-5 and TRBJ2-7; no definite D call. The germline CDR1 and CDR2 sequences are SGHKS and YYEKEE (reference sequence). The CDR3 is 11 residues long. The chain's CDR3 is CTSSLNIEQYF. Written as DNA, the CDR3 is TGTACCAGCAGCCTTAATATCGAGCAGTACTTC.

This clonotype was detected once. This could be a read error, since a much larger clone is one nucleotide away. In nucleotides, the CDR3 is TGCAGTGCTAGAGAACGGCGGGGTGGAGAGCAGTACTTC. It codes for CSARERRGGEQYF. The V gene is TRBV20-1, the J gene TRBJ2-5, with D tentatively TRBD2 (6 bases). Germline values: CDR1 DFQATT, CDR2 SNEGSKA (reference sequence). Trimming cost V 0 bases and J 11 bases, with 16 bases left between them. CDR3 length: 13 amino acids.

This sequence joins TRBV4-1 and TRBJ1-2, with 8 bases aligning to TRBD1. The V gene's germline CDR1 is MGHRA and CDR2 YSYEKL. CDR3 length: 13 residues. Trimming took 3 bases from V and 4 from J; bases not matched to a gene: 1. The CDR3 nucleotides are TGCGCCAGCAGCCATGACAGGGGCTATGGCTACACCTTC. Its protein product is CASSHDRGYGYTF.

The V and J genes are TRBV5-6 and TRBJ2-3, with a tentative D call TRBD1 (6 bases). The V gene's germline CDR1 is SGHDT and CDR2 YYEEEE. Trimming removed 8 bases at V and 6 bases at J, with 13 bases between. This CDR3 has 12 residues. CDR3 sequence (DNA): TGTGCCAGTAGGGGGTCGGTGGATACGCAGTATTTT. This encodes CASRGSVDTQYF.